Listed here are 18 T cell receptor beta chains from one sample, sequenced in a study of metastatic and nonmetastatic thyroid tumors. Patients underwent thyroid surgery, and none had received any treatment before it. With MiXCR, TCRdb reprocessed the PCR reads. The table lists about 14,000 clones, about 12% of them singletons. Sequenced input: blood. These TCRs come from a female donor with papillary thyroid cancer or a benign thyroid nodule (not recorded which). Some clones in this sample may be carry-over from other donors' samples.

This clone has at least ten counts. The chain combines TRBV20-1 with TRBJ1-2; D possibly corresponds to TRBD1 (5 bases). V was shortened by 5 bases and J by 3 bases, with 10 bases between the two germline ends. Per germline, CDR1 DFQATT and CDR2 SNEGSKA (reference sequence). The CDR3 loop spans 12 amino acids. Here the CDR3 DNA reads TGCAGTGCTCGAGGGGTGGACTATGGCTACACCTTC. This gives the protein CSARGVDYGYTF.

In this sample, this clone is medium-sized. The chain recombines TRBV3-1 with TRBJ2-1, with D maybe TRBD2 (5 bases). Germline CDR1 and CDR2: LGHDT and YNNKEL (reference sequence). Trimming pared 0 bases from V and 0 bases from J, leaving 12 bases between. This CDR3 is 17 amino acids long. The CDR3 coding sequence is TGTGCCAGCAGCCAAGATAAGGACTTAGGCTCCTACAATGAGCAGTTCTTC. As protein: CASSQDKDLGSYNEQFF.

This clone was counted many times. This chain connects TRBV19 to TRBJ2-1; tentatively, D is TRBD1 (5 bases). Germline V gene sequence: CDR1 LNHDA, CDR2 SQIVND (reference sequence). CDR3 length: 15 residues. The ends were cut back, 3 bases at V and 5 bases at J, with 14 bases in the middle. CDR3 bases: TGTGCCAGTAGTATGGCACCGCAGGGTAACAATGAGCAGTTCTTC. This sequence encodes CASSMAPQGNNEQFF.

This clone was seen more than once but under ten times. Since a much larger clone is just one base distant, this may be a read error. The chain combines TRBV7-2 with TRBJ1-4; D is undetermined. Germline-derived CDR1 and CDR2 are SGHTA and FQGNSA. The ends were cut back, 3 bases at V and 4 bases at J, with 9 bases in the middle. The CDR3 sequence is 14 residues long. The CDR3 spells CASSFYGLNEKLFF. The CDR3 coding sequence is TGTGCCAGCAGCTTTTACGGACTTAATGAAAAACTGTTTTTT.

In its sample, this clone was seen many times. This sequence joins TRBV13 and TRBJ2-7; D is perhaps TRBD1 (6 bases). V lost 2 bases, J lost 1 base, and 9 bases lay in between. Per germline, CDR1 PRHDT and CDR2 FYEKMQ (reference sequence). The CDR3 runs to 14 residues. In DNA form, the CDR3 reads TGTGCCAGCAGCTTAATCGGGACATCCTACGAGCAGTACTTC. It translates to CASSLIGTSYEQYF.

This clone has ten or more counts. V is TRBV7-3 and J is TRBJ2-3, with 10 bases fitting TRBD1. The CDR3 sequence is 15 residues long. With V trimmed by 5 bases and J by 5 bases, 7 bases remained unmatched. The germline CDR1 and CDR2 sequences are SGHTA and FQGTGA. The CDR3 sequence: CASSLGTGVGDTQYF. The CDR3 nucleotides are TGTGCCAGCAGCCTTGGGACAGGGGTAGGAGATACGCAGTATTTT.

The chain employs TRBV6-1 and TRBJ2-5; D is unclear. This CDR3 is built from 12 residues. Germline CDR1 reads MNHNS; CDR2 reads SASEGT. V was pared by 7 bases and J by 2 bases, with 8 bases between. The CDR3 nucleotides read TGTGCCAGCATCAGTGAACAAGAGACCCAGTACTTC. Its protein product is CASISEQETQYF.

By its share, this clone is medium-sized. The gene calls are TRBV25-1 and TRBJ1-6, with no clear D. CDR1 and CDR2 (germline): MGHDK, SYGVNS. Trimming removed 5 bases at V and 11 bases at J, with 16 bases between. There are 14 residues in the CDR3. CDR3 DNA: TGTGCCAGCAGTTTGGGGAGAGACATTGCACCCCTCCACTTT. Amino acids: CASSLGRDIAPLHF.

Turning to this clone: One junction end disagrees with the germline gene, perhaps due to a read error. The chain links TRBV5-1 to TRBJ2-1, with D possibly being TRBD1 (6 bases). The germline V gene has CDR1 SGHRS and CDR2 YFSETQ. The CDR3 is made up of 15 amino acids. CDR3 DNA: TGCGCCAGCAGCTTCTTGACAGGCCGTGACAATGAGCAGTTGTTC. This encodes CASSFLTGRDNEQLF. The full variable domain, in which reference TRBV5-1 and TRBJ2-1 provide the parts outside the CDR3, is KAGVTQTPRYLIKTRGQQVTLSCSPISGHRSVSWYQQTPGQGLQFLFEYFSETQRNKGNFPGRFSGRQFSNSRSEMNVSTLELGDSALYLCASSFLTGRDNEQLFGPGTRLTVL.

This clone was seen many times. This chain uses TRBV12-3 or TRBV12-4 with TRBJ1-2; D gene unclear. The CDR3 sequence is 17 residues long. Trimming pared 3 bases from V and 3 bases from J, leaving 20 bases between. DNA of the CDR3: TGTGCCAGCAGTTTTAGGGCTACAGCCATACAATACTATGGCTACACCTTC. Translated, it gives CASSFRATAIQYYGYTF.

In this sample, this clone turned up many times. The V call is TRBV5-1, the J call TRBJ2-7; D is possibly TRBD1 (8 bases). The germline V gene encodes CDR1 SGHRS and CDR2 YFSETQ. Trimming shortened V by 5 bases and J by 5 bases, and 20 bases separated the two germline ends. CDR3 length equals 15 residues. The DNA for the CDR3 is TGCGCCAGCAGTTTTACAGGGGGGGAGCTCCACGAGCAGTACTTC. Its protein product is CASSFTGGELHEQYF.

This clone was recorded at least ten times. The V and J genes are TRBV4-1 and TRBJ2-3; TRBD1 is a possible D gene (5 bases). The V end was cut by 4 bases, the J end by 0 bases, with 14 bases between. The CDR3 is made up of 16 amino acids. Germline CDR1 MGHRA, CDR2 YSYEKL. CDR3 coding DNA: TGCGCCAGCAGCCCCCGTGGTGGGGCTAGCACAGATACGCAGTATTTT. Residues: CASSPRGGASTDTQYF.

Comment on this clone: A much larger clone differs by one base, so this may be a read error. The chain recombines TRBV29-1 with TRBJ1-1; D may be TRBD1 (6 bases). Looked up from germline, CDR1 is SQVTM and CDR2 is ANQGSEA. There are 13 residues in the CDR3. V was pared by 4 bases and J by 6 bases, with 15 bases between. The CDR3 sequence is CSVVRDMGPEAFF. The DNA for the CDR3 is TGCAGCGTTGTCCGGGACATGGGGCCTGAAGCTTTCTTT.

On this clone: It may be a read error: a sequence one base away is much more abundant. The chain recombines TRBV7-6 with TRBJ1-5, with D maybe TRBD1 (5 bases). Germline values: CDR1 SGHVS, CDR2 FNYEAQ. The CDR3 has 13 amino acids. V was trimmed by 1 base and J by 6 bases, leaving 7 bases between them. CDR3 bases: TGTGCCAGCAGCTTAGGCACAGGTCAGCCCCAGCATTTT. Translating it yields CASSLGTGQPQHF.

This clone was seen many times. The same CDR3 also results from other DNA sequences found in this sample. The V call is TRBV24-1, the J call TRBJ2-2; 9 nucleotides match TRBD1. With 3 bases clipped from V and 6 bases from J, the junction kept 7 bases outside the gene matches. The CDR3 has 16 amino acids. Germline V gene lookup returns CDR1 KGHDR and CDR2 SFDVKD. CDR3 amino acids: CATSDPYRGRAGELFF. The CDR3 region has the DNA TGTGCCACCAGTGATCCGTACAGGGGGCGAGCCGGGGAGCTGTTTTTT.

This clone was observed a handful of times. The chain employs TRBV6-2 or TRBV6-3 and TRBJ2-6; a possible D gene is TRBD2 (6 bases). CDR3 length: 15 residues. Trimming pared 8 bases from V and 3 bases from J, leaving 14 bases between. Germline assignment: CDR1 MNHEY and CDR2 SVGEGT. CDR3 bases: TGTGCCAGCTCTAAGGCCGGGGGTGGGGCCAACGTCCTGACTTTC. Its protein is CASSKAGGGANVLTF.

Comments on this clone: The final CDR3 position lacks the conserved phenylalanine or tryptophan, pointing to a likely read error. It is unclear where the CDR3 begins or ends on the DNA, so no DNA is shown, and the CDR3 is as TCRdb lists it. The rearrangement links TRBV6-1 to TRBJ2-6; the table's D call TRBD1 went unverified against the DNA. The CDR3 extends over 9 residues, inclusive of both ends. Germline assignment: CDR1 MNHNS and CDR2 SASEGT. The CDR3 loop reads CASSTTPRT.

This clone is medium-sized in the sample. V usage is TRBV24-1 and J usage is TRBJ2-1; D gene ambiguous. Germline V CDR1 and CDR2: KGHDR, SFDVKD. Trimming cost V 5 bases and J 5 bases, with 9 bases left between them. The CDR3 has 13 residues. CDR3 amino acids: CATSGITDNEQFF. Here the CDR3 DNA reads TGTGCCACCAGTGGGATCACAGACAATGAGCAGTTCTTC.